The 20 T cell receptor beta chains reported below all come from one sample, sequenced in a study of control samples from healthy donors and cancer patients. Generated by immunoSEQ multiplex PCR, the TCRdb table keeps only in-frame clones and is missing some. The sample lists around 100,000 clones, approximately 90% occurring once. Sequenced sample: PBMCs. The receptors were sampled from a man in his sixties with lung cancer.

This chain connects TRBV7-2 to TRBJ1-6, with TRBD1 as a possible D gene (6 bases). V lost 6 bases to trimming and J lost 0 bases, with 15 bases between them. This CDR3 has 17 amino acids. Germline CDR1 SGHTA, CDR2 FQGNSA. The CDR3 bases are TGTGCCAGCAGTTTTCGGACAGTCAGCTCCTATAATTCACCCCTCCACTTT. It is translated as CASSFRTVSSYNSPLHF.

The chain recombines TRBV19 with TRBJ1-1, with D perhaps TRBD1 (5 bases). This CDR3 region has 14 residues. Trimming left V 2 bases short and J 4 bases short, with 11 bases between. The germline V gene has CDR1 LNHDA and CDR2 SQIVND (reference sequence). The CDR3 reads CASSIIQGGTEAFF. The DNA for the CDR3 is TGTGCCAGTAGTATAATCCAGGGCGGCACTGAAGCTTTCTTT.

This chain uses TRBV5-1 with TRBJ2-2; 10 nucleotides agree with TRBD2. Looked up from germline, CDR1 is SGHRS and CDR2 is YFSETQ. The CDR3 has 18 residues. Unmatched junction bases numbered 6, after V lost 1 base and J lost 0 bases. The CDR3 nucleotides read TGCGCCAGCAGCTTGACTCTAGCGGGGGCCCCGAACACCGGGGAGCTGTTTTTT. As protein: CASSLTLAGAPNTGELFF.

The genes are TRBV7-7 and TRBJ2-1; TRBD1 agrees at 9 bases. Looked up from germline, CDR1 is SSHAT and CDR2 is FNYEAQ (reference sequence). This CDR3 is 15 amino acids long. The V gene end was trimmed by 5 bases and the J gene end by 1 base; junction bases not matched to a gene: 3. As DNA, the CDR3 is TGTGCCAGCAGCCTGGGACAGGGATCCTACAATGAGCAGTTCTTC. Translated: CASSLGQGSYNEQFF.

The chain uses TRBV10-1 and TRBJ1-2; D gene uncertain. CDR1 and CDR2 (germline): WNHNN, SYGVQD (reference sequence). Trimming shortened V by 4 bases and J by 3 bases, and 6 bases separated the two germline ends. The CDR3 sequence is 12 residues long. Here the CDR3 reads CASSAGDYGYTF. The DNA of the CDR3 is TGCGCCAGCAGTGCCGGCGACTATGGCTACACCTTC.

The chain combines TRBV6-5 with TRBJ1-6; 7 bases align to TRBD1. V trimming: 2 bases; J trimming: 14 bases; junction bases outside the gene matches: 9. Germline CDR1 and CDR2: MNHEY and SVGAGI. The CDR3 extends over 14 amino acids. CDR3 bases: TGTGCCAGCAGTTACGATATAGGTCAGGGGGCCCTCCACTTT. Protein: CASSYDIGQGALHF.

The chain uses TRBV6-5 and TRBJ1-3; 7 bases line up with TRBD1. The germline V gene encodes CDR1 MNHEY and CDR2 SVGAGI. V shed 5 bases and J 2 bases; nucleotides not matched to a gene: 3. The CDR3 is made up of 14 amino acids. CDR3 in DNA: TGTGCCAGCAGTCTCACAGGGGCTGGAAACACCATATATTTT. Its protein is CASSLTGAGNTIYF.

The chain recombines TRBV10-1 with TRBJ2-2; D may be TRBD1 or TRBD2 (7 bases each). The CDR3 has 13 residues. Trimming left V 6 bases short and J 6 bases short, with 11 bases between. Germline V gene sequence: CDR1 WNHNN, CDR2 SYGVQD (reference sequence). CDR3 region: CASRGGTAGELFF. The CDR3 bases are TGCGCCAGCAGGGGAGGGACAGCCGGGGAGCTGTTTTTT.

The chain carries TRBV19 and TRBJ2-2; a possible D gene is TRBD1 (6 bases). The CDR3 sequence is 14 residues long. Germline lookup yields CDR1 LNHDA and CDR2 SQIVND (reference sequence). The V end lost 5 bases, the J end lost 4 bases, and 11 bases lay between the germline ends. The CDR3 here is CASSYTGSTGELFF. The CDR3 nucleotides read TGTGCCAGTAGTTATACAGGGAGCACCGGGGAGCTGTTTTTT.

The V gene is TRBV29-1, the J gene TRBJ2-7; 14 positions agree with TRBD2. The CDR3 runs to 13 residues. In germline, CDR1 is SQVTM, CDR2 ANQGSEA. J was trimmed by 5 bases and V by 3 bases; bases with no gene match: 0. DNA of the CDR3: TGCAGCGTTGAGGGACTAGCGGGGGACGAGCAGTACTTC. Its translation is CSVEGLAGDEQYF.

This clone has only a few counts. The chain combines TRBV4-1 with TRBJ2-6; 12 nucleotides align to TRBD2. The germline V gene encodes CDR1 MGHRA and CDR2 YSYEKL. V lost 4 bases, J lost 4 bases, and 8 bases stayed unmatched. The CDR3 runs 18 residues. This CDR3 is CASSPRTSGESGANVLTF. The CDR3 DNA is TGCGCCAGCAGCCCCCGGACTAGCGGGGAATCAGGGGCCAACGTCCTGACTTTC.

This chain joins TRBV10-1 and TRBJ2-1; D not certain. The CDR3 spans 8 residues. Germline lookup yields CDR1 WNHNN and CDR2 SYGVQD (reference sequence). Trimming took 10 bases from V and 15 from J, leaving 10 bases between them. In DNA, the CDR3 is TGCGCCACCCCGAGTAGGTTCTTC. This sequence encodes CATPSRFF.

The chain employs TRBV10-2 and TRBJ2-1, with 9 bases matching TRBD2. In germline, CDR1 is WSHSY, CDR2 SAAADI. This CDR3 is 22 amino acids long. Losses at the gene ends were 3 bases for V and 1 base for J; bases not matched to a gene: 22. The CDR3 DNA is TGCGCCAGCAGTGATATGGGACTAGCTACCCAAAAGCCTCTAAAATCCTACAATGAGCAGTTCTTC. Translated, it gives CASSDMGLATQKPLKSYNEQFF.

This chain uses TRBV5-3 with TRBJ1-2, with 8 bases identical to TRBD1. TRBV5-3 is an open reading frame whose function is uncertain. V dropped 4 bases and J dropped 3; count of bases not matched to a gene: 11. CDR3 size: 16 residues. The DNA of the CDR3 is TGTGCCAGAAGCGGAGGAACAGGGGGTGAGGACTATGGCTACACCTTC. It encodes CARSGGTGGEDYGYTF.

The rearrangement uses TRBV24-1 and TRBJ1-1; D uncertain. Deletions cut 2 bases from V and 1 base from J, with 7 bases between. This CDR3 is built from 14 residues. Germline V gene lookup returns CDR1 KGHDR and CDR2 SFDVKD. The CDR3 DNA is TGTGCCACCAGTGATTCATGGGGGAACACTGAAGCTTTCTTT. It specifies CATSDSWGNTEAFF.

This sequence joins TRBV30 and TRBJ1-6; 7 bases match TRBD1. This CDR3 region has 13 residues. The V and J ends lost 5 bases and 9 bases, in that order; junction bases with no gene match: 7. The germline gives CDR1 GTSNPN, CDR2 SVGIG (reference sequence). Here the CDR3 reads CAWGTVGGSPLHF. The CDR3 DNA follows: TGTGCCTGGGGGACAGTTGGGGGTTCACCCCTCCACTTT.

The chain links TRBV14 to TRBJ2-5; 8 nucleotides line up with TRBD2. Trimming cost V 4 bases and J 1 base; bases outside gene matches: 8. This CDR3 is 16 amino acids long. CDR1 is SGHDN and CDR2 is FVKESK in the germline V gene. In DNA, the CDR3 is TGTGCCAGCAGCCTTGGCGAGCGGGGGTTCCAAGAGACCCAGTACTTC. Its protein is CASSLGERGFQETQYF.

CDR3 bases: TGTGCCAGCAGCAAGGGACAGGGTCAAGTCGGCTACACCTTC. Residues: CASSKGQGQVGYTF. The chain couples TRBV3-1 (or the pseudogene TRBV3-2) to TRBJ1-2; 9 nucleotides agree with TRBD1. This CDR3 comprises 14 residues. Per the germline V gene, CDR1 is LGHDT and CDR2 is YNNKEL (reference sequence). V trimming: 5 bases; J trimming: 8 bases; junction bases outside the gene matches: 9.

The chain is built from TRBV9 and TRBJ2-1; 7 bases are a match to TRBD2. Germline CDR1 is SGDLS and CDR2 is YYNGEE. The V gene end was trimmed by 4 bases and the J gene end by 2 bases; junction bases not matched to a gene: 6. The CDR3 runs 15 residues. CDR3 protein: CASSSRAGPYNEQFF. In DNA, the CDR3 is TGTGCCAGCAGCTCCCGAGCGGGGCCCTACAATGAGCAGTTCTTC.

The CDR3 here is CASSLQGALSYGYTF. DNA of the CDR3: TGTGCCAGCAGCCTACAGGGGGCGCTGAGCTATGGCTACACCTTC. The V and J genes are TRBV7-2 and TRBJ1-2; 9 bases align to TRBD1. V gave up 5 bases and J gave up 4 bases; unmatched junction bases: 8. CDR3 length: 15 amino acids. Germline CDR1 SGHTA, CDR2 FQGNSA.